These 7 T cell receptor beta chains originate from one sample sequenced in a study of blood T cell repertoires in COVID-19. The protocol was immunoSEQ multiplex PCR, while the TCRdb copy is restricted to in-frame clones and leaves out a portion. The table shows about 130,000 clones, with around 89% occurring only once. Sequencing was carried out using peripheral blood. The receptors stem from a man aged 50-59 years with active or convalescent COVID-19.

CDR3 in amino acids: CATSDSGVETQYF. The CDR3 DNA reads TGTGCCACCAGTGATTCCGGGGTAGAGACCCAGTACTTC. The V gene is TRBV24-1, the J gene TRBJ2-5; D may be TRBD2 (5 bases). Germline V gene sequence: CDR1 KGHDR, CDR2 SFDVKD. Trimming took off 2 bases at V and 4 bases at J, with 7 bases between the two ends. CDR3 size: 13 residues.

The chain carries TRBV7-2 and TRBJ2-7; D might be TRBD1 (5 bases). From germline, CDR1 is SGHTA and CDR2 FQGNSA. V dropped 0 bases and J dropped 0 bases, with 15 bases sitting between them. The CDR3 length is 17 residues. DNA for the CDR3: TGTGCCAGCAGCTTAGCGGGGTCAGGGTTTAGCTCCTACGAGCAGTACTTC. It codes for CASSLAGSGFSSYEQYF.

This chain links TRBV28 with TRBJ1-1; maybe TRBD1 (6 bases). This CDR3 is 13 amino acids long. Germline loops: CDR1 MDHEN, CDR2 SYDVKM. With 7 bases removed from V and 8 bases from J, the gap between germline ends came to 17 bases. CDR3: CASIVGASREAFF. CDR3 in DNA: TGTGCCAGCATTGTGGGGGCGAGCAGGGAAGCTTTCTTT.

V and J are TRBV6-2 or TRBV6-3 and TRBJ1-5; tentative D call: TRBD1 (5 bases). The V end was cut by 0 bases, the J end by 2 bases, with 11 bases between. Germline values: CDR1 MNHEY, CDR2 SVGEGT. The CDR3 is 16 residues long. CDR3 sequence: CASSYSRGRGNQPQHF. The CDR3 bases are TGTGCCAGCAGTTACTCTCGGGGGAGAGGCAATCAGCCCCAGCATTTT.

The rearrangement links TRBV19 to TRBJ1-6; TRBD1 matches 7 bases. The CDR3 length is 15 residues. The germline V gene encodes CDR1 LNHDA and CDR2 SQIVND (reference sequence). Germline trimming cut 6 bases from V and 5 bases from J; bases unmatched to any gene: 7. The CDR3 sequence is CASSRQGLDNSPLHF. The CDR3, as DNA: TGTGCCAGTAGCAGACAGGGTTTAGATAATTCACCCCTCCACTTT.

Notes on this clone: Other DNA sequences in the same sample also yield this CDR3. V gene TRBV5-4 combines with J gene TRBJ2-3; D remains ambiguous. CDR1 is SGHNT, CDR2 YYREEE, per germline (reference sequence). The CDR3 sequence is 12 residues long. V lost 3 bases to trimming and J lost 1 base, with 3 bases between them. In DNA form, the CDR3 reads TGTGCCAGCAGCTCTGGCACAGATACGCAGTATTTT. This translates into CASSSGTDTQYF.

CDR3 sequence (DNA): TGTGCCAGTAGTATCATGGGGGGATGGGATGGCAATCAGCCCCAGCATTTT. The encoded protein is CASSIMGGWDGNQPQHF. V and J are TRBV19 and TRBJ1-5; D perhaps matches TRBD1 (5 bases). Germline values: CDR1 LNHDA, CDR2 SQIVND (reference sequence). The V end lost 3 bases, the J end lost 2 bases, and 17 bases lay between the germline ends. This CDR3 spans 17 amino acids.